This is a list of T cell receptor beta chains from one sample in a study of regulatory T cells in long-lasting Graves disease. From the multiplex PCR reads, TCRdb called clonotypes with MiXCR, one entry per CDR3 protein. The sample holds 310,000 or so distinct CDR3 sequences, around a fifth seen once. The specimen comprised peripheral blood mononuclear cells (PBMCs), sampled when the disease was refractory, from a patient treated with antithyroid drugs. The receptors were sampled from a female donor with Graves disease. Both conserved end residues are part of each CDR3. A D gene is named only where the DNA matches it firmly. Not every row has a clone size; where given, it reads once, few, many or a size class.

.	few	TRBJ2-7	TRBV10-3	CAISESRESYEQYF	TGTGCCATCAGTGAGTCGAGGGAGTCCTACGAGCAGTACTTC
.	many	TRBJ2-7	TRBV7-8	CASSLGRHNEQYF	TGTGCCAGCAGCTTAGGTCGGCATAACGAGCAGTACTTC
TRBD1	.	TRBJ1-5	TRBV7-9	CASSLGRRQGPYYSNQPQHF	TGTGCCAGCAGCTTAGGGAGACGACAGGGGCCATATTATAGCAATCAGCCCCAGCATTTT
.	many	TRBJ2-7	TRBV28	CASSWGPGYPGYEQYF	TGTGCCAGCAGCTGGGGCCCAGGTTACCCAGGCTACGAGCAGTACTTC
.	.	TRBJ2-5	TRBV2	CASSADRYQETQYF	TGTGCCAGTTCCGCAGACAGGTACCAAGAGACCCAGTACTTC
TRBD1	once	TRBJ2-4	TRBV27	CASSLEQGANIQYF	TGTGCCAGCAGTTTGGAACAGGGGGCAAACATTCAGTACTTC
.	.	TRBJ2-7	TRBV20-1	CSARASGRTYEQYF	TGCAGTGCTAGAGCGTCAGGGAGGACCTACGAGCAGTACTTC
TRBD1	many	TRBJ2-5	TRBV7-3	CASSLRGTALETQYF	TGTGCCAGCAGCTTAAGGGGGACAGCACTTGAGACCCAGTACTTC
.	many	TRBJ2-5	TRBV11-1	CASSYGDWTSQETQYF	TGTGCCAGCAGCTACGGGGATTGGACATCTCAAGAGACCCAGTACTTC
.	.	TRBJ2-7	TRBV9	CASSVSPSPSTEQYF	TGTGCCAGCAGCGTATCCCCGTCCCCCTCCACCGAGCAGTACTTC
.	.	TRBJ2-3	TRBV5-1	CASTTGVADTQYF	TGCGCCAGCACCACTGGAGTGGCAGATACGCAGTATTTT
TRBD1	.	TRBJ1-4	TRBV5-1	CASSLAGTGGAGEKLFF	TGCGCCAGCAGCTTGGCCGGGACAGGGGGCGCCGGTGAAAAACTGTTTTTT
.	.	TRBJ1-4	TRBV18	CASSPGAATNEKLFF	TGTGCCAGCTCACCGGGGGCGGCAACTAATGAAAAACTGTTTTTT
TRBD2	.	TRBJ2-7	TRBV9	CASQTPERSDRGTSGAPSYEQYF	TGTGCCAGCCAGACCCCCGAGCGGTCCGACAGAGGGACTAGCGGGGCCCCTTCCTACGAGCAGTACTTC
.	many	TRBJ1-1	TRBV5-1	CASSFKVGTEAFF	TGCGCCAGCAGCTTTAAAGTGGGCACTGAAGCTTTCTTT
.	many	TRBJ2-5	TRBV24-1	CATSDRRDGETQYF	TGTGCCACCAGTGATCGGCGGGACGGAGAGACCCAGTACTTC
.	.	TRBJ1-5	TRBV4-3	CASSQALRGNQPQHF	TGCGCCAGCAGCCAAGCCTTAAGAGGCAATCAGCCCCAGCATTTT
TRBD2	.	TRBJ2-7	TRBV19	CASSILGEREYYEQYF	TGTGCCAGTAGTATTCTCGGCGAGCGGGAGTATTACGAGCAGTACTTC
.	many	TRBJ1-4	TRBV11-2	CASSLEWSQGNEKLFF	TGTGCCAGCAGCTTAGAATGGAGTCAGGGCAATGAAAAACTGTTTTTT
.	many	TRBJ1-5	TRBV2	CASSAFGAPQSNQPQHF	TGTGCCAGCAGTGCCTTCGGTGCACCCCAAAGCAATCAGCCCCAGCATTTT
.	many	TRBJ1-4	TRBV29-1	CSVVYGEKLFF	TGCAGCGTTGTATACGGAGAAAAACTGTTTTTT
.	few	TRBJ1-5	TRBV7-9	CASSTTLGVAGHPSTDTQHF	TGTGCCAGCAGTACTACATTGGGGGTAGCGGGTCACCCTAGCACAGATACGCAGCATTTT
.	few	TRBJ2-7	TRBV4-1	CASSQSPRTSYEQYF	TGCGCCAGCAGCCAGTCTCCGAGGACGTCCTACGAGCAGTACTTC
.	.	TRBJ1-3	TRBV5-1	CASSLASGPGNTIYF	TGCGCCAGCAGCTTGGCTAGCGGACCTGGAAACACCATATATTTT
.	many	TRBJ1-1	TRBV6-5	CASSYFLGDLNTEAFF	TGTGCCAGCAGTTACTTTTTGGGGGATCTGAACACTGAAGCTTTCTTT
.	few	TRBJ1-2	TRBV29-1	CSGTPLGRTDYGYTF	TGCAGCGGGACTCCGCTAGGCAGGACCGACTATGGCTACACCTTC
.	few	TRBJ1-2	TRBV4-3	CASSQGRTAVYGYTF	TGCGCCAGCAGCCAAGGAAGGACAGCGGTATATGGCTACACCTTC
.	.	TRBJ1-1	TRBV10-3	CAISEVLPKRTEAFF	TGTGCCATCAGTGAAGTATTGCCCAAAAGGACTGAAGCTTTCTTT
.	.	TRBJ1-4	TRBV6-1	CASRVDGNEKLFF	TGTGCCAGCAGGGTGGACGGGAATGAAAAACTGTTTTTT
.	many	TRBJ1-4	TRBV27	CASSLSGAPPSNEKLFF	TGTGCCAGCAGTTTATCGGGGGCACCTCCTTCTAATGAAAAACTGTTTTTT
.	.	TRBJ2-1	TRBV11-2	CASSLAPDRAKFF	TGTGCCAGCAGCTTAGCCCCGGACAGAGCGAAGTTCTTC
TRBD2	many	TRBJ2-2	TRBV5-4	CASSKGLAGVDGELFF	TGTGCCAGCAGCAAAGGCCTAGCGGGAGTTGACGGGGAGCTGTTTTTT
.	many	TRBJ1-2	TRBV20-1	CSARSGPNYGYTF	TGCAGTGCTAGATCGGGGCCTAACTATGGCTACACCTTC
.	many	TRBJ1-1	TRBV20-1	CSARREGMNTEAFF	TGCAGTGCCCGCCGGGAAGGTATGAACACTGAAGCTTTCTTT
.	.	TRBJ2-6	TRBV6-4	CASSDSRSGANVLTF	TGTGCCAGCAGTGACTCACGCTCTGGGGCCAACGTCCTGACTTTC
TRBD2	many	TRBJ2-4	TRBV11-2	CASSGTRGGLAKNIQYF	TGTGCCAGCAGCGGGACACGGGGGGGCTTGGCCAAAAACATTCAGTACTTC
TRBD1	many	TRBJ1-4	TRBV28	CASSLGPGGVLLTNEKLFF	TGTGCCAGCAGTTTGGGGCCAGGGGGTGTTTTGTTAACTAATGAAAAACTGTTTTTT
.	.	TRBJ2-7	TRBV6-9	CASSYSGSKATYEQYF	TGTGCCAGCAGTTACTCTGGGTCGAAGGCAACCTACGAGCAGTACTTC
TRBD1	.	TRBJ1-3	TRBV7-2	CASSLAQGAESGNTIYF	TGTGCCAGCAGCTTAGCACAGGGGGCGGAAAGTGGAAACACCATATATTTT
TRBD2	many	TRBJ2-5	TRBV12-3/TRBV12-4	CASARGTQETQYF	TGTGCCAGCGCGCGGGGGACCCAAGAGACCCAGTACTTC
TRBD2	.	TRBJ2-1	TRBV11-2	CASSLSSGRGNEQFF	TGTGCCAGCAGCTTGAGCAGCGGGAGAGGGAATGAGCAGTTCTTC
TRBD1	.	TRBJ2-1	TRBV7-6	CASSLKYRGIHGNEQFF	TGTGCCAGCAGCTTAAAGTACAGGGGGATACACGGCAATGAGCAGTTCTTC
.	many	TRBJ1-1	TRBV7-9	CASSLDLNTEAFF	TGTGCCAGCAGCTTAGACCTGAACACTGAAGCTTTCTTT
.	few	TRBJ1-4	TRBV7-9	CASSLTGIWGEKLLF	TGTGCCAGCAGCTTAACGGGGATTTGGGGTGAAAAACTGCTTTTT
TRBD2	many	TRBJ2-5	TRBV28	CASSSGLAEGNQETQYF	TGTGCCAGCAGCTCGGGACTAGCGGAAGGGAACCAAGAGACCCAGTACTTC
TRBD1	many	TRBJ2-2	TRBV28	CASSPSQGARLPGELFF	TGTGCCAGCAGTCCATCCCAGGGGGCTCGCCTCCCCGGGGAGCTGTTTTTT
TRBD1	many	TRBJ1-6	TRBV7-2	CASSGQGAYSPLHF	TGTGCCAGCAGCGGACAGGGGGCCTATTCACCCCTCCACTTT
.	few	TRBJ1-5	TRBV20-1	CSAREQDIQPQHF	TGCAGTGCTAGAGAGCAGGATATTCAGCCCCAGCATTTT
.	.	TRBJ2-5	TRBV10-3	CAISQGATQYF	TGTGCCATCAGTCAGGGAGCGACCCAGTACTTC
.	once	TRBJ1-5	TRBV12-3/TRBV12-4	CASGRRGTTDAQHF	TGTGCCAGCGGTAGAAGGGGTACCACAGATGCGCAGCATTTT
.	many	TRBJ2-5	TRBV18	CASSPRSETQYF	TGTGCCAGCTCACCTAGGTCGGAGACCCAGTACTTC
.	many	TRBJ2-7	TRBV6-1	CASSEGTERLQYF	TGTGCCAGCAGTGAAGGGACAGAGCGGCTGCAGTACTTC
.	once	TRBJ2-3	TRBV11-2	CASSLGAGTSTDTQYF	TGTGCCAGCAGCTTGGGGGCGGGTACTAGCACAGATACGCAGTATTTT
.	.	TRBJ2-5	TRBV14	CASSPSAGAETQYF	TGTGCCAGCAGCCCCTCGGCGGGGGCAGAGACCCAGTACTTC
.	many	TRBJ2-7	TRBV2	CASSEKFLSSYEQYF	TGTGCCAGCAGTGAAAAGTTTTTAAGCTCCTACGAGCAGTACTTC
.	many	TRBJ2-5	TRBV30	CAWRGQETQYF	TGTGCCTGGAGAGGTCAAGAGACCCAGTACTTC
.	many	TRBJ2-5	TRBV2	CASSELPGPRGETQYF	TGTGCCAGCAGTGAACTACCGGGACCTCGAGGAGAGACCCAGTACTTC